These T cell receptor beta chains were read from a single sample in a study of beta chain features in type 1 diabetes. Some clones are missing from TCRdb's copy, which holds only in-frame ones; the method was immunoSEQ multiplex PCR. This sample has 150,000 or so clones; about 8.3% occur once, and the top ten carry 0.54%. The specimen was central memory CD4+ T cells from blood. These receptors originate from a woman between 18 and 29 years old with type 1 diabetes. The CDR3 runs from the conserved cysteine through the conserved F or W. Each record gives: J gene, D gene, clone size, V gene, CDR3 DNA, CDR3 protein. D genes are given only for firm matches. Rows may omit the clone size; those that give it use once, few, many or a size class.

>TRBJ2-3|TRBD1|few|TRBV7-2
TGTGCCAGCAGCTTCCTCCGGGACAGGGGGCTTTTAAGCACAGATACGCAGTATTTT
CASSFLRDRGLLSTDTQYF
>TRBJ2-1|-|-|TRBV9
TGTGCCAGCAGCGCCGTTGGTGGGAGAGGGTACAATGAGCAGTTCTTC
CASSAVGGRGYNEQFF
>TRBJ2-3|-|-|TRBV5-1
TGCGCCAGCAGCTTGAGCGGCACAGATACGCAGTATTTT
CASSLSGTDTQYF
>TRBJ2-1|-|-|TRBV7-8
TGTGCCAGCAGCCAGAGGGAGAGCTCCTACAATGAGCAGTTCTTC
CASSQRESSYNEQFF
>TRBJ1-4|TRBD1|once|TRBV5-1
TGCGCCAGCAGCGTGATACAGGGGGCTAATGAAAAACTGTTTTTT
CASSVIQGANEKLFF
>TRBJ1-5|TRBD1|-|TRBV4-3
TGCGCCAGCAGCCCTCAGGACAGGTCAAGTGGCAATCAGCCCCAGCATTTT
CASSPQDRSSGNQPQHF
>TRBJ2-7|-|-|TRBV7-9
TGTGCCAGCAGCCCGAGACCCGGAGCCTACGAGCAGTACTTC
CASSPRPGAYEQYF
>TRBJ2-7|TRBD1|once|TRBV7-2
TGTGCCAGCAGCATAGAGGGACAGGGTCCCTACGAGCAGTACTTC
CASSIEGQGPYEQYF
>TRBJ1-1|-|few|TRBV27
TGTGCCAGCAGTTTATCGAGGCAGACTAACACTGAAGCTTTCTTT
CASSLSRQTNTEAFF
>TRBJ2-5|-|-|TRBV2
TGTGCCAGCAGTGCCCTCGGGAGAGAGACCCAGTACTTC
CASSALGRETQYF
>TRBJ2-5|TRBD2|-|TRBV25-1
TGTGCCAGCAGTGACCCTAGCGGGGCCTCGGGGGAGACCCAGTACTTC
CASSDPSGASGETQYF
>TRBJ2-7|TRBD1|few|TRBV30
TGTGCCTGGAGCCGGGACAGCTACGAGCAGTACTTC
CAWSRDSYEQYF
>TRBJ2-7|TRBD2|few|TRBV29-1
TGCAGCGGTCGGCTAGCGGGAGGGCCGGGCGAGCAGTACTTC
CSGRLAGGPGEQYF
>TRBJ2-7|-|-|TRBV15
TGTGCCACCAGCAGAGATCGGAGCGGGTACGAGCAGTACTTC
CATSRDRSGYEQYF
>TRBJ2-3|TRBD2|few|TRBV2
TGTGCCAGCGGTCGGGGGGACCCGCAGTATTTT
CASGRGDPQYF
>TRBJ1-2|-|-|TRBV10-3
TGTGCCATCAGTGGTCGGACGGGGTATGGCTACACCTTC
CAISGRTGYGYTF
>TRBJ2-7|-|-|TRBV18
TGTGCCAGCTCGCCAGCCCGGGGCTACGAGCAGTACTTC
CASSPARGYEQYF
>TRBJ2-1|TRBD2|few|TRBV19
TGTGCCAGTAGTACGACCGGGACTAGCGGATCCAATGAGCAGTTCTTC
CASSTTGTSGSNEQFF
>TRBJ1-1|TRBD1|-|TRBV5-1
TGCGCCAGCAGCTGGAGGGGACAGGGTGGTTCTGAAGCTTTCTTT
CASSWRGQGGSEAFF
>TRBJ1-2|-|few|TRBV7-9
TGTGCCAGCAGCTCCACAGATTATGGCTACACCTTC
CASSSTDYGYTF
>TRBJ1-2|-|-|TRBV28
TGTGCCAGCAGGGAGGAACGTGGCTACACCTTC
CASREERGYTF
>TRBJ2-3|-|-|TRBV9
TGTGCCAGCAGCGTAGAGTCTAGTCCCCCAGATACGCAGTATTTT
CASSVESSPPDTQYF
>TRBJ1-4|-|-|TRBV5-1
TGCGCCAGCAGCTTGGACACCTCGGGGAAACTGTTTTTT
CASSLDTSGKLFF
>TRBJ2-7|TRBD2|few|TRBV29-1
TGCAGCGTGGGGACTAGAGCCGAGCAGTACTTC
CSVGTRAEQYF
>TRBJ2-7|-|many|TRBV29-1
TGCAGCGTTGAGGTGGGCAGGGCGATCCACGAGCAGTACTTC
CSVEVGRAIHEQYF
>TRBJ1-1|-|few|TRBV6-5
TGTGCCAGCAGTGCCCAGGGGCCTGAAGCTTTCTTT
CASSAQGPEAFF
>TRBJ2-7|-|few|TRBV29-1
TGCAGCGGCGGTACCCCCCCATACGAGCAGTACTTC
CSGGTPPYEQYF
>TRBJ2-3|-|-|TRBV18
TGTGCCAGCTCACCTGGACAGGGAGGGGCAGATACGCAGTATTTT
CASSPGQGGADTQYF
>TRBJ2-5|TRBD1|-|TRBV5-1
TGCGCCAGCAGCTTGGGACAGGGGCGAGAGACCCAGTACTTC
CASSLGQGRETQYF
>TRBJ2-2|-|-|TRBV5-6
TGTGCCAGCAGCTTCGCAGCCGGGGAGCTGTTTTTT
CASSFAAGELFF
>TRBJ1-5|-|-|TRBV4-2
TGTGCCAGCAGCCAAGACCCAGGGGTAGGGAATCAGCCCCAGCATTTT
CASSQDPGVGNQPQHF
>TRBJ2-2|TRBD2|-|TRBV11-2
TGTGCCAGCAGCTTAGTCGGGGGGGCCACCGGGGAGCTGTTTTTT
CASSLVGGATGELFF
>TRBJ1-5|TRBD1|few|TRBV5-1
TGCGCCAGCCGACAGGGACGGGACCAGCCCCAGCATTTT
CASRQGRDQPQHF
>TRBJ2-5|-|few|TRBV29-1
TGCAGCGTTGCCCAGGCCCAAGAGACCCAGTACTTC
CSVAQAQETQYF
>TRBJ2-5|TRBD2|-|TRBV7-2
TGTGCCAGCAGCCGGACTAGCGGGGGGGAGACCCAGTACTTC
CASSRTSGGETQYF
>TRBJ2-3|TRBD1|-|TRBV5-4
TGTGCCAGCAGCTTGCGGACAGGAGGTGGCACAGATACGCAGTATTTT
CASSLRTGGGTDTQYF
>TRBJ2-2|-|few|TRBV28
TGTGCCAGCCGGACAACGAACACCGGGGAGCTGTTTTTT
CASRTTNTGELFF
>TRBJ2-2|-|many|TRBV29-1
TGCAGCGTGGAGGGGGCACCGGGGGAGCTGTTTTTT
CSVEGAPGELFF
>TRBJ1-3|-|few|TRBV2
TGTGCCAGCCTGTATTACTCTGGAAACACCATATATTTT
CASLYYSGNTIYF
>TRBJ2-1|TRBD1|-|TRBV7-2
TGTGCCAGCAGCTTAGAACAGGGGGCCTACAATGAGCAGTTCTTC
CASSLEQGAYNEQFF
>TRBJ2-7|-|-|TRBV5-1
TGCGCCAGCAGCTTGGAATTGGCCAGCTCCTACGAGCAGTACTTC
CASSLELASSYEQYF
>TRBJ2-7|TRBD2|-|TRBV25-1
TGTGCCAGCAGTGAATCGGGGACTAGCGGTACCTACGAGCAGTACTTC
CASSESGTSGTYEQYF
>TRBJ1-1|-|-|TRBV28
TGTGCCAGCAGTTCCCGGGGGGGTCGCGCTTTCTTT
CASSSRGGRAFF
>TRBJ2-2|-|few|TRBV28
TGTGCCAGCAGTTTACAGATCGGGGAGCTGTTTTTT
CASSLQIGELFF
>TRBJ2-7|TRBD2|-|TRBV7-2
TGTGCCAGCAGCTTTAAATCACTAGCGGGAGGGCCCTACGAGCAGTACTTC
CASSFKSLAGGPYEQYF
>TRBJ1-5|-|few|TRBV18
TGTGCCAGCCCACCACCAGGCGGGTATAGCAATCAGCCCCAGCATTTT
CASPPPGGYSNQPQHF
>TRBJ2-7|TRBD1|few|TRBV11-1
TGTGCCAGCAGCCTGGGACAGCCGTACTTC
CASSLGQPYF
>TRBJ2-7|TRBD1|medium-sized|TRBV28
TGTGCCAGCAACCGACCGGGACAGGGGTACGAGCAGTACTTC
CASNRPGQGYEQYF
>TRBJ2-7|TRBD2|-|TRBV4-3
TGCGCCAGCAGCCAAGGGACTAGCGGGAGGGCCAAACAGTACTTC
CASSQGTSGRAKQYF
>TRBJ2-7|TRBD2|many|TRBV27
TGTGCCAGCAGTTCCCGGGGGGGGCCCTACGAGCAGTACTTC
CASSSRGGPYEQYF
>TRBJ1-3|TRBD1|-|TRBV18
TGTGCCAGCTCACCACCGGGGACAGGGGGCTCTGGAAACACCATATATTTT
CASSPPGTGGSGNTIYF
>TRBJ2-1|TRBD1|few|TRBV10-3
TGTGCCATCAGACAGGGGGAAGACAATGAGCAGTTCTTC
CAIRQGEDNEQFF
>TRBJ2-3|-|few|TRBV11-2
TGTGCCAGCAGCCTAAGAAGGGGGGGGACAGATACGCAGTATTTT
CASSLRRGGTDTQYF
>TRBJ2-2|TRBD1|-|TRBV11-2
TGTGCCAGCAGCTTAAGCAGGGGGCTAGCCGGGGAGCTGTTTTTT
CASSLSRGLAGELFF
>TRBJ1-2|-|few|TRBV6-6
TGTGCCAGCGGAGCTAACTATGGCTACACCTTC
CASGANYGYTF
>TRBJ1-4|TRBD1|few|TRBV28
TGTGCCAGCAGTAATGAACAGGGGGGCGAAAAACTGTTTTTT
CASSNEQGGEKLFF
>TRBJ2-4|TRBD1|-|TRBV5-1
TGCGCCAGCAGCTTGACAGGGGGCGGCATTCAGTACTTC
CASSLTGGGIQYF
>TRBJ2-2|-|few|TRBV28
TGTGCCAGCAGGAGGTGGGACACCGGGGAGCTGTTTTTT
CASRRWDTGELFF
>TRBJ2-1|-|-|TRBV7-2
TGTGCCAGCAGCTTAGGAGGGTGGGAGCAGTTCTTC
CASSLGGWEQFF
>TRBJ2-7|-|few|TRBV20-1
TGCAGTGTCGTCCGCGATTACGAGCAGTACTTC
CSVVRDYEQYF